Listed below are T cell receptor beta chains from one sample, sequenced in a study of T cell responses to AZD1222 COVID-19 vaccine. Libraries were prepared by immunoSEQ multiplex PCR; TCRdb keeps only in-frame clonotypes and omits some of them. This sample has 53,000 or so clones, with approximately 86% found just once. Sequenced here: peripheral blood, sampled 28 days after the second AZD1222 dose. The source is an adult who received the AZD1222 COVID-19 vaccine. Both conserved end residues are part of each CDR3. The D gene is left open where the match is weak. Expanded clones get a size class; other rows say once, few or many, or leave the size out.

d_call j_call clone_size v_call cdr3_aa cdr3_nt
- TRBJ2-4 few TRBV4-3 CASSREGTHKGTLAKNIQYF TGCGCCAGCAGCCGAGAGGGGACTCATAAAGGGACCTTAGCCAAAAACATTCAGTACTTC
- TRBJ2-7 few TRBV3-1/TRBV3-2 CASSPLSSYEQYF TGTGCCAGCAGCCCGCTAAGCTCCTACGAGCAGTACTTC
- TRBJ1-4 - TRBV28 CASSLEGRGRGNEKLFF TGTGCCAGCAGTTTAGAGGGGCGAGGGAGGGGGAATGAAAAACTGTTTTTT
TRBD1 TRBJ2-7 - TRBV5-4 CASSLGTGGYEQYF TGTGCCAGCAGCTTGGGGACAGGGGGATACGAGCAGTACTTC
- TRBJ2-1 - TRBV4-2 CASSQDGVADAGSYNEQFF TGTGCCAGCAGCCAAGACGGGGTAGCGGACGCAGGGTCCTACAATGAGCAGTTCTTC
- TRBJ1-3 - TRBV18 CASSTQGQPSSGNTIYF TGTGCCAGCTCAACCCAAGGACAGCCTTCCTCTGGAAACACCATATATTTT
TRBD1 TRBJ1-5 once TRBV3-1/TRBV3-2 CASSQGTGAQPQHF TGTGCCAGCAGCCAAGGGACAGGTGCGCAGCCCCAGCATTTT
- TRBJ1-1 - TRBV11-3 CASSLGGRNTEAFF TGTGCCAGCAGCTTAGGGGGACGCAACACTGAAGCTTTCTTT
TRBD2 TRBJ2-1 - TRBV6-2/TRBV6-3 CASSYLSSGAPIPYNEQFF TGTGCCAGCAGTTACCTGTCTAGCGGGGCTCCCATACCTTACAATGAGCAGTTCTTC
- TRBJ2-6 - TRBV18 CASSYSRGGPSGANVLTF TGTGCCAGCTCCTACTCGAGGGGGGGGCCCTCTGGGGCCAACGTCCTGACTTTC
- TRBJ2-1 - TRBV3-1/TRBV3-2 CASVLSGPYNEQFF TGTGCCAGTGTACTAAGCGGGCCCTACAATGAGCAGTTCTTC
- TRBJ1-2 - TRBV25-1 CASSESGWRTEGGYTF TGTGCCAGCAGTGAATCCGGGTGGAGGACAGAGGGTGGCTACACCTTC
- TRBJ1-1 - TRBV28 CASRENTEAFF TGTGCCAGCAGGGAGAACACTGAAGCTTTCTTT
TRBD2 TRBJ2-3 - TRBV3-1/TRBV3-2 CASSQKTSGRDSDTQYF TGTGCCAGCAGCCAGAAAACTAGCGGGAGGGACTCAGATACGCAGTATTTT
- TRBJ2-1 - TRBV19 CASSTLLGQFF TGTGCCAGTAGTACCCTTCTTGGGCAGTTCTTC
- TRBJ1-4 - TRBV28 CASGTTGPNEKLFF TGTGCCAGCGGGACGACAGGCCCAAATGAAAAACTGTTTTTT
TRBD1 TRBJ2-3 - TRBV6-5 CASRSGGGGTDTQYF TGTGCCAGCAGATCAGGGGGTGGGGGCACAGATACGCAGTATTTT
TRBD1 TRBJ1-3 - TRBV3-1/TRBV3-2 CASSQTGSNGNTIYF TGTGCCAGCAGCCAGACAGGGTCTAATGGAAACACCATATATTTT
TRBD2 TRBJ2-1 once TRBV4-1 CASSPGLAGREQFF TGCGCCAGCAGCCCGGGACTAGCGGGACGCGAGCAGTTCTTC
- TRBJ1-6 - TRBV28 CASRPGVPNSPLHF TGTGCCAGCAGGCCAGGGGTACCCAATTCACCCCTCCACTTT